This TCR beta chain was captured by sequencing in a study of beta chain features in type 1 diabetes. On the study more broadly: Patients shared similar age, gender and cell yields with healthy donors. Investigators examined around 98 million sorted cells across all samples.

Study findings and constraints: Insertion counts at VDJ junctions were lower in type 1 diabetes patients, who also showed more deletions there.

After removal of 1 base from V and 3 bases from J, the junction contained 4 bases not matched to a gene. The CDR3 consists of 15 residues. The germline V gene encodes CDR1 SGHRS and CDR2 YFSETQ. As every portion of the isolated RNA was reverse transcribed, the sequencing read expressed TCRB transcripts. TCRdb's table, derived via immunoSEQ multiplex PCR, lists solely in-frame clones and lacks some. This table holds about 370,000 clones, around 16% found once. Of note for this clone: What it binds is unknown.

This sequence was found in a woman aged 18 to 35 in good health. The J gene is TRBJ2-1, the V gene TRBV5-1; 7 bases line up with TRBD2. Sequencing used naive CD4+ T cells from blood. The DNA of the CDR3 is TGCGCCAGCAGCTTGATGTCTAGCGGCTACAATGAGCAGTTCTTC. Translating it yields CASSLMSSGYNEQFF.